Shown below are 10 T cell receptor beta chains from a single sample sequenced in a study of spatial heterogeneity in lung cancer. Time point defined: sample taken at primary tumor resection. Material for sequencing was whole RNA from tumor, nontumor lung or frozen PBMC, left unsorted. TCRdb itself ran the 5' RACE reads through MiXCR, one entry per CDR3 protein. The repertoire holds 5,400 or so distinct CDR3 sequences, with around 28% as singletons. The input for sequencing was PBMCs, taken at surgery. These receptors were taken from a male donor with early-stage non-small cell lung cancer.

This clonotype showed up just a few times. The rearrangement uses TRBV5-1 and TRBJ2-4; 7 bases match TRBD1. Per the germline V gene, CDR1 is SGHRS and CDR2 is YFSETQ. CDR3 size: 12 residues. The V and J ends lost 0 bases and 13 bases, in that order; junction bases with no gene match: 4. The CDR3 DNA is TGCGCCAGCAGCTTGGGGACAGGACGCCAGTACTTC. As protein: CASSLGTGRQYF.

At least ten counts were recorded for this clonotype. The rearrangement joins TRBV7-8 to TRBJ2-1, with D tentatively TRBD2 (5 bases). The germline CDR1 and CDR2 sequences are SGHVS and FQNEAQ. The CDR3 extends over 15 amino acids. Trimming took 0 bases from V and 8 from J, leaving 14 bases between them. CDR3 loop: CASSLATTRTHEQFF. Written as DNA, the CDR3 is TGTGCCAGCAGCTTAGCGACCACTAGAACCCATGAGCAGTTCTTC.

V usage is TRBV4-1 and J usage is TRBJ1-2; D gene unclear. V lost 4 bases and J lost 5, with 17 bases in between. This CDR3 is built from 15 residues. Germline-derived CDR1 and CDR2 are MGHRA and YSYEKL. In DNA form, the CDR3 reads TGCGCCAGCAGCCCCGGGCATTTCGAGGGTTATGGCTACACCTTC. This encodes CASSPGHFEGYGYTF.

This clonotype was observed a single time. The chain links TRBV20-1 to TRBJ2-3; 12 bases are shared with TRBD2. Germline V gene data show CDR1 as DFQATT and CDR2 as SNEGSKA (reference sequence). Trimming took 5 bases from V and 3 from J; bases not matched to a gene: 6. This CDR3 has 15 residues. This CDR3 is CSAPGLAGITDTQYF. The CDR3 coding sequence is TGCAGTGCTCCCGGACTAGCGGGGATAACAGATACGCAGTATTTT.

This clonotype was seen a single time. The chain uses TRBV3-1 and TRBJ1-1; 7 bases match TRBD1. Trimming at V came to 4 bases and at J to 4 bases, leaving 9 bases not matched to a gene. This CDR3 region has 15 residues. In germline, CDR1 is LGHDT, CDR2 YNNKEL (reference sequence). Written as DNA, the CDR3 is TGTGCCAGCAGCCCATCGGGACAGAGGGGCACTGAAGCTTTCTTT. Amino acid sequence: CASSPSGQRGTEAFF.

The genes are TRBV11-1 and TRBJ2-3; either TRBD1 or TRBD2 may fit D (5 bases each). This CDR3 comprises 15 residues. Trimming took off 1 base at V and 2 bases at J, with 10 bases between the two ends. CDR1 is SGHAT and CDR2 is FQDESV in the germline V gene (reference sequence). CDR3 in DNA: TGTGCCAGCAGCTTAGATTTCGGGGCCACAGATACGCAGTATTTT. It translates to CASSLDFGATDTQYF.

V usage is TRBV5-1 and J usage is TRBJ2-2; the match to TRBD1 covers 8 bases. With V trimmed by 4 bases and J by 4 bases, 3 bases remained unmatched. This CDR3 is built from 14 residues. Germline CDR1 is SGHRS and CDR2 is YFSETQ. CDR3 nucleotides: TGCGCCAGCAGCCTCGGACAGGGCACCGGGGAGCTGTTTTTT. Its translation: CASSLGQGTGELFF.

This rearrangement joins TRBV11-3 to TRBJ2-2, with a possible D match to TRBD1 (6 bases). This CDR3 spans 13 amino acids. Between the trimmed V and J ends, which lost 5 bases and 5 bases, there was a span of 9 bases. Germline V gives CDR1 SGHNT, CDR2 YENEEA. CDR3 loop: CASSETGTGELFF. The CDR3 coding sequence is TGTGCCAGCAGCGAAACAGGGACCGGGGAGCTGTTTTTT.

This clonotype is medium-sized. The chain employs TRBV7-3 and TRBJ2-3; 10 bases fit TRBD2. CDR1 and CDR2 from the germline V gene are SGHTA and FQGTGA. This CDR3 is built from 16 residues. V shed 4 bases, J shed 4 bases, and the junction held 8 bases outside the gene matches. CDR3 in amino acids: CASSWGLAPASDTQYF. In DNA, the CDR3 is TGTGCCAGCAGCTGGGGACTAGCGCCCGCCTCAGATACGCAGTATTTT.

The V gene is TRBV6-6, the J gene TRBJ2-2; D may match TRBD1 or TRBD2 (5 bases each). Germline V CDR1 and CDR2: MNHNY, SVGAGI (reference sequence). V shed 2 bases and J shed 0 bases, with 19 bases lying between them. The CDR3 has 19 amino acids. CDR3 bases: TGTGCCAGCAGTTACCCAAGGGACCCTCTGATGCCGAACACCGGGGAGCTGTTTTTT. This codes for CASSYPRDPLMPNTGELFF.